This T cell receptor (beta chain) emerged from a study of shared clonotypes between healthy human individuals. Background on the study: For every donor, three CD4 naive, three CD4 memory, two CD8 naive and one CD8 memory plates were used. Whole-study findings and limits: Blood was the only sampled material, and tissue repertoires likely differ.

The J segment lost 1 base and the V segment lost 6 bases, leaving 11 bases of the junction unmatched. This CDR3 has 16 residues. In germline, CDR1 is KGHSH, CDR2 LQKENI. A split of CD4+ cells into CD45RA+ naive and CD45RA-negative memory subsets was performed. Concerning this clone: The antigen is not known.

The assay was immunoSEQ multiplex PCR, and TCRdb's table has in-frame clones only and misses some. The sample records about 2 million clones, about 95% being singletons. This chain uses TRBV18 with TRBJ1-1; TRBD1 matches at 7 bases. This clonotype was obtained from a man younger than 35 in good health. Material for sequencing was naive CD4+ T cells sorted from blood. The subset: CD45RA+ positively selected. The chain's CDR3 is CASSPLTGAGNTEAFF. CDR3 bases: TGTGCCAGCTCTCCCCTTACAGGGGCCGGGAACACTGAAGCTTTCTTT.